This T cell receptor beta chain comes out of a study of T cell responses to AZD1222 COVID-19 vaccine (dated by TCRdb to the early 2020s). Regarding the complete study: A total of over 230 trial participants underwent TCR sequencing, of whom 200 to 220 received two doses of AZD1222 and some 25 received two doses of the MenACWY control vaccine. Enrollment into the trials was organized by age into subgroups of 18-55, 56-69 and 70-plus years, and those subgroups contained 148, 28 and 57 TCR-sequenced participants, respectively. What the study reported, not specific to this receptor: Conclusions about previously exposed vaccinees were limited because only a handful of AZD1222 recipients were SARS-CoV-2 seropositive at baseline. A significant rise in spike-specific TCR breadth and depth was observed after two AZD1222 doses relative to day 0 and relative to MenACWY recipients. In the small 56-69-year group, the increase in depth fell short of significance, most likely because of low power. Reportedly, almost half of the unique spike-specific TCRs recognized epitopes lying outside the regions that are mutated in the B.1.351 and B.1.1.7 variants. The whole spike protein was spanned by vaccine-associated CD4 TCRs, and dominant responses were seen in regions 160-218 and 743-854. Participants were mostly white British, with more females than males. The authors suggested clonal diversity may have been underestimated. Because no day 14 peak-response samples were available, the repertoires could be characterized only after the peak T cell response.

This specimen's time point label, per the study, means: about 28 days (+/-7) after the second vaccine dose. AZD1222 recipients given second doses at about 4 weeks or at about 12 weeks were pooled, since spike-specific TCR depth and breadth were not found to differ between the two schedules. The vaccinee samples were drawn from two UK trials, COV001 and COV002, one of which was a single-blind randomized controlled phase 2/3 trial testing AZD1222 (ChAdOx1 nCoV-19) in healthy adults. For TCRbeta chain sequencing, PBMC samples were collected from trial participants at day 0 and at day 28 after the second dose. The germline V gene encodes CDR1 LNHDA and CDR2 SQIVND (reference sequence). Deletion took 6 bases off V and 7 bases off J, with a span of 18 bases between the germline ends. From cysteine to phenylalanine, the CDR3 is 14 amino acids long. The kept DNA is CDR3 alone, 42 bases in frame from the first base.

Details on this clone: Its antigen remains unidentified. No quality values exist for individual bases; no much larger clone is one base distant.

The CDR3 regions of human TCRbeta chains were analyzed by immunosequencing. In the authors' own workflow: TCRs in the repertoires were matched against a reference library of SARS-CoV-2-specific TCRs that had been generated with the MIRA antigen-specificity platform. Breadth was defined as the fraction of unique TCRs that were SARS-CoV-2-associated. Depth was defined as the fraction of total T cells that were SARS-CoV-2-associated. Using the MIRA data, each spike-specific TCR was mapped to the spike region that the TCR reacts to and placed in a CD4 or CD8 class. Log10-transformed breadth and depth values were compared by one-way ANOVA with Sidak's multiple comparisons tests. TCRdb took this table from immuneACCESS and kept in-frame rearrangements with V and J called. Such tables lack part of the clones; where checked against another copy, unresolved V genes explain under half of the gap, and the rest is unexplained. Clonal size and the V and J genes are those of that table, whereas D and trimming came from the DNA. The table for this sample lists 95,000 to 150,000 clones; roughly nine tenths of them were counted only once. 2.5% to 3.5% of the sample rests with the top ten.

The rearranged chain carries TRBV19 and TRBJ1-2; too little of a D gene remains to name it. The TCR sequence derives from an adult who received the AZD1222 COVID-19 vaccine. The sequenced sample was peripheral blood, obtained 28 days after the second AZD1222 dose. The CDR3 region has the sequence CASRPPGGLAGYTF. The nucleotide sequence is TGTGCCAGTAGACCCCCCGGCGGGCTGGCTGGCTACACCTTC.